A selection of T cell receptor beta chains follows, all from one sample in a study of blood T cells in healthy people across ages. Using its own MiXCR run on the 5' RACE reads, TCRdb lists one record per CDR3 protein. Of around 800,000 distinct CDR3 sequences in the sample, around 24% are singletons; the top ten hold around 2.9%. These data are also associated with another study on T cells of mothers and their children.

Sequencing input: blood. The receptors were sampled from a boy between 10 and 17 years old in good health. The CDR3 runs from the conserved cysteine through the conserved F or W. Each record gives: V gene, J gene, clone size, D gene, CDR3 DNA, CDR3 protein. The D gene is left open where the match is weak. Only part of the rows carry a size: once, few, many, or a class if the clone is expanded.

TRBV12-3/TRBV12-4	TRBJ2-5	-	TRBD1	TGTGCCAGCAGTTTAGGGGACAGGGGCCTCCAAGAGACCCAGTACTTC	CASSLGDRGLQETQYF
TRBV15	TRBJ2-2	few	-	TGTGCCACCAGCAGAGATAGGGTGGAGGGGACGAACACCGGGGAGCTGTTTTTT	CATSRDRVEGTNTGELFF
TRBV24-1	TRBJ2-7	-	TRBD2	TGTGCCACCCGGGATGGGCGGGGGGCCTTCTACGAGCAGTACTTC	CATRDGRGAFYEQYF
TRBV3-1	TRBJ1-1	few	TRBD1	TGTGCCAGCAGCCAACAGGGGGAAGTATTAGCTTTCTTT	CASSQQGEVLAFF
TRBV15	TRBJ2-5	few	-	TGTGCCACCAGCAGACCTCTTAGGGGGGGACAAGAGACCCAGTACTTC	CATSRPLRGGQETQYF
TRBV12-3/TRBV12-4	TRBJ2-3	few	TRBD2	TGTGCCAGCAGTAAGACTAGCGGGGGAACAGATACGCAGTATTTT	CASSKTSGGTDTQYF
TRBV15	TRBJ1-4	once	-	TGTGCCACCAGCAGCTACATAGGGGCTAATGAAAAACTGTTTTTT	CATSSYIGANEKLFF
TRBV2	TRBJ2-7	-	-	TGTGCCAGCAGTGAAATAAGGGGGTACGAGCAGTACTTC	CASSEIRGYEQYF
TRBV12-3/TRBV12-4	TRBJ1-2	-	-	TGTGCCAGCAGTTTCAGGGGCAGTGGCTACACCTTC	CASSFRGSGYTF
TRBV18	TRBJ2-5	-	TRBD1	TGTGCCAGCTCACCCACGGGACAGGGGGCCCAAGAGACCCAGTACTTC	CASSPTGQGAQETQYF
TRBV19	TRBJ2-7	few	-	TGTGCCAGTAGCCCCCGGGGGGCTAGCTCCTACGAGCAGTACTTC	CASSPRGASSYEQYF
TRBV6-6	TRBJ1-4	few	-	TGTGCCAGCAGTTACAGCGGGGAACCTAATGAAAAACTGTTTTTT	CASSYSGEPNEKLFF
TRBV29-1	TRBJ2-1	-	-	TGCAGCGCCCCCGGGGAGTCAGGTGAGCAGTTCTTC	CSAPGESGEQFF
TRBV5-1	TRBJ1-5	-	-	TGCGCCAGCAGTCCCGGGGGGCAGGAGCAGCCCCAGCATTTT	CASSPGGQEQPQHF
TRBV29-1	TRBJ2-1	-	TRBD2	TGCAGCTTGACTAGCAGCTCCTACAATGAGCAGTTCTTC	CSLTSSSYNEQFF
TRBV24-1	TRBJ2-3	-	-	TGTGCCACCAGGGCGCTATGGGATACGCAGTATTTT	CATRALWDTQYF
TRBV12-3/TRBV12-4	TRBJ1-6	-	-	TGTGCCAGCAGCCCGGGTTCGGTCAATTCACCCCTCCACTTT	CASSPGSVNSPLHF
TRBV29-1	TRBJ2-4	-	-	TGCAGCGTTGAAGATCGGGGTTTAGCCAAAAACATTCAGTACTTC	CSVEDRGLAKNIQYF
TRBV3-1	TRBJ1-6	-	TRBD1	TGTGCCAGCAGCCAAAGGGACAGAAATTCACCCCTCCACTTT	CASSQRDRNSPLHF
TRBV28	TRBJ2-3	few	-	TGTGCCAGCAGTTCTAGCTTCCGGACGGATACGCAGTATTTT	CASSSSFRTDTQYF
TRBV12-3/TRBV12-4	TRBJ2-1	-	TRBD2	TGTGCCAGCACCTTTGCCCGGACGGGGGGGTACAATGAGCAGTTCTTC	CASTFARTGGYNEQFF
TRBV9	TRBJ2-5	-	-	TGTGCCAGCAGCGTAGGAGCGGGCGCGCTTCAAGAGACCCAGTACTTC	CASSVGAGALQETQYF
TRBV6-5	TRBJ2-5	few	-	TGTGCCAGCAGTTCCGGAGCTGCGGAGACCCAGTACTTC	CASSSGAAETQYF
TRBV7-9	TRBJ1-5	-	-	TGTGCCAGCAGCTTAGGAGAGGCTCAGCCCCAGCATTTT	CASSLGEAQPQHF
TRBV6-1	TRBJ2-7	-	TRBD1	TGTGCCAGCAGTAACCTCCGGGACAGAAGCTACGAGCAGTACTTC	CASSNLRDRSYEQYF
TRBV10-3	TRBJ2-7	few	TRBD2	TGTGCCATCAGTCAAGGGGCTAGCGGGGGGTCCTACGAGCAGTACTTC	CAISQGASGGSYEQYF
TRBV3-1	TRBJ1-5	-	TRBD1	TGTGCCAGCAGCCAAGCAGGGGGCTCAGATCAGCCCCAGCATTTT	CASSQAGGSDQPQHF
TRBV7-9	TRBJ1-2	-	-	TGTGCCAGCAGCTTAGCCTACCAGGCGGATTTAACTAATGGCTACACCTTC	CASSLAYQADLTNGYTF
TRBV14	TRBJ2-7	few	-	TGTGCCAGCAGCCACAACAGGGCTAGGTACGAGCAGTACTTC	CASSHNRARYEQYF
TRBV20-1	TRBJ2-3	-	-	TGCAGTGCCCCGGGGACCACGTTGGATACGCAGTATTTT	CSAPGTTLDTQYF
TRBV5-1	TRBJ2-1	few	-	TGCGCCAGCAGCTTGGCAAGGGGGACGGTCGGTGAGCAGTTCTTC	CASSLARGTVGEQFF
TRBV5-5	TRBJ2-5	-	-	TGTGCCAGCAGCTTGGAGGCGGCTTTTTTCTTC	CASSLEAAFFF
TRBV14	TRBJ1-6	once	TRBD1	TGTGCCAGCAGCCAAGATAAGGGGACAGGAGTAAGTTCACCCCTCCACTTT	CASSQDKGTGVSSPLHF
TRBV14	TRBJ1-1	-	-	TGTGCCAGCAGCCAAGGGGGCGGATACAAGAACACTGAAGCTTTCTTT	CASSQGGGYKNTEAFF
TRBV6-6	TRBJ1-1	once	-	TGTGCCAGCAGTTACTCTGGACAGAAACAGAACACTGAAGCTTTCTTT	CASSYSGQKQNTEAFF
TRBV12-3/TRBV12-4	TRBJ2-1	few	TRBD2	TGTGCCAGCAGCTCGACTAGCGGGGGGGGCCCTGAGCAGTTCTTC	CASSSTSGGGPEQFF
TRBV20-1	TRBJ2-5	-	TRBD1	TGCAGTGCTAGATCTCAGAGGGGGCTAGGAAGGGAGACCCAGTACTTC	CSARSQRGLGRETQYF
TRBV11-2	TRBJ1-3	few	-	TGTGCCAGCAGCTCGTGGCCTGACAGAGTCGTCCCTGGAAACACCATATATTTT	CASSSWPDRVVPGNTIYF
TRBV2	TRBJ2-1	-	TRBD1	TGTGCCAGCAGTAGACAGGGGGCGGATGAGCAGTTCTTC	CASSRQGADEQFF
TRBV20-1	TRBJ2-2	few	-	TGCAGTGCTAGGGGCGGGGGCCCGAACACCGGGGAGCTGTTTTTT	CSARGGGPNTGELFF
TRBV13	TRBJ1-4	-	-	TGTGCCAGCAGCCTATCCCTAAGGGGGGGTTCAACTAATGAAAAACTGTTTTTT	CASSLSLRGGSTNEKLFF
TRBV7-6	TRBJ1-1	few	-	TGTGCCAGCAGCTTAGGGCCTCAGGATGAAGCTTTCTTT	CASSLGPQDEAFF
TRBV7-2	TRBJ1-2	-	TRBD1	TGTGCCAGCAGCTTACAGGGGGGGATATATGGCTACACCTTC	CASSLQGGIYGYTF
TRBV18	TRBJ1-3	few	TRBD1	TGTGCCAGCTCACCAGTGCCAGGGGGCTCTGGAAACACCATATATTTT	CASSPVPGGSGNTIYF
TRBV2	TRBJ1-4	once	-	TGTGCCAGCAAGCTTAGGGGAGAAAAACTGTTTTTT	CASKLRGEKLFF
TRBV12-3/TRBV12-4	TRBJ2-5	many	-	TGTGCCAGCAGCTTAGGGGGGACCCAAGAGACCCAGTACTTC	CASSLGGTQETQYF
TRBV7-2	TRBJ1-2	-	-	TGTGCCAGCAGCTTACCGGGACCGAACTATGGCTACACCTTC	CASSLPGPNYGYTF
TRBV7-9	TRBJ2-3	-	-	TGTGCCAGCAGCTTGGGATACACAGATACGCAGTATTTT	CASSLGYTDTQYF
TRBV29-1	TRBJ2-5	-	TRBD2	TGCAGCGTTGAAGATCGGCATGGGAGGGGAAACTCTTACCAAGAGACCCAGTACTTC	CSVEDRHGRGNSYQETQYF
TRBV5-1	TRBJ2-2	-	TRBD1	TGCGCCAGCAGCCATCCCGGACAGGGAGCCACCGGGGAGCTGTTTTTT	CASSHPGQGATGELFF
TRBV5-1	TRBJ1-6	few	-	TGCGCCAGCAGCCCCCGGGTAGGGGTGGATTCACCCCTCCACTTT	CASSPRVGVDSPLHF
TRBV27	TRBJ2-7	many	TRBD1	TGTGCCAGCAGTTTAAGACAGGGGAGTTCCTACGAGCAGTACTTC	CASSLRQGSSYEQYF
TRBV4-1	TRBJ2-5	-	-	TGCGCCAGCAGCCTAGGAGTATCATCCCAAGAGACCCAGTACTTC	CASSLGVSSQETQYF
TRBV4-1	TRBJ2-7	-	-	TGCGCCAGCAGCCAAGAAGGGGGGGCCTCCTACGAGCAGTACTTC	CASSQEGGASYEQYF
TRBV10-3	TRBJ2-3	-	TRBD1	TGTGCCATCAGTGAGGGGACAAGGGGGCGACCGAGCACAGATACGCAGTATTTT	CAISEGTRGRPSTDTQYF
TRBV5-1	TRBJ2-2	-	TRBD2	TGCGCCAGCAGCTCGTCGACTAGCGGGGGCCTCACCGGGGAGCTGTTTTTT	CASSSSTSGGLTGELFF